The 11 T cell receptor beta chains below were found in one sample sequenced in a study of blood T cell repertoires in COVID-19. Profiling relied on immunoSEQ multiplex PCR, and the TCRdb table lists in-frame clones only, not all of them. The top ten clones hold around a fifth of a sample with some 200,000 clones, about 85% of them seen once. Specimen: peripheral blood. These receptors were taken from a man in his 60s with active or convalescent COVID-19.

The V gene is TRBV2, the J gene TRBJ1-2, with D perhaps matching TRBD1 (6 bases). The CDR3 has 15 amino acids. Trimming left V 1 base short and J 3 bases short, with 12 bases between. Per the germline V gene, CDR1 is SNHLY and CDR2 is FYNNEI. The CDR3 here is CASSEGEGHDYGYTF. The DNA for the CDR3 is TGTGCCAGCAGTGAAGGCGAGGGACACGACTATGGCTACACCTTC.

This clone was picked up a small number of times. This chain connects TRBV9 to TRBJ1-1; a possible D gene is TRBD1 (5 bases). Trimming shortened V by 7 bases and J by 4 bases, and 11 bases separated the two germline ends. Germline assignment: CDR1 SGDLS and CDR2 YYNGEE. This CDR3 has 12 amino acids. The CDR3 sequence: CASGAWGTEAFF. The CDR3 DNA follows: TGTGCCAGCGGGGCGTGGGGCACTGAAGCTTTCTTT.

The sample holds one count of this clone. This rearrangement joins TRBV2 to TRBJ1-5; tentatively, D is TRBD1 (5 bases). This CDR3 is built from 16 residues. In germline, CDR1 is SNHLY, CDR2 FYNNEI. The V end was cut by 3 bases, the J end by 0 bases, with 12 bases between. CDR3 amino acids: CASSERGPYSNQPQHF. Written as DNA, the CDR3 is TGTGCCAGCAGTGAGCGGGGACCGTATAGCAATCAGCCCCAGCATTTT.

The chain combines TRBV3-1 (or the pseudogene TRBV3-2) with TRBJ2-3, with a tentative D call TRBD2 (5 bases). Germline values: CDR1 LGHDT, CDR2 YNNKEL (reference sequence). V was shortened by 6 bases and J by 4 bases, with 14 bases between the two germline ends. This CDR3 is 14 amino acids long. CDR3 amino acids: CASRALGVADTQYF. The CDR3 DNA sequence: TGTGCCAGCAGGGCACTAGGTGTGGCAGATACGCAGTATTTT.

The count of this clone is one. CDR3 nucleotides: TGTGCCAGCAGCCAGTCCCAACTTAGCTCCTACAATGAGCAGTTCTTC. Its protein product is CASSQSQLSSYNEQFF. The chain joins TRBV14 to TRBJ2-1; no definite D call. The CDR3 length is 16 residues. Germline loops: CDR1 SGHDN, CDR2 FVKESK. V was pared by 3 bases and J by 0 bases, with 12 bases between.

This chain links TRBV10-3 with TRBJ2-1; 8 bases match TRBD2. This CDR3 spans 16 amino acids. V was pared by 0 bases and J by 2 bases, with 3 bases of the junction left unmatched. From germline, CDR1 is ENHRY and CDR2 SYGVKD. The CDR3 region is CAISESRGGAYNEQFF. CDR3 in DNA: TGTGCCATCAGTGAGTCACGGGGGGGAGCCTACAATGAGCAGTTCTTC.

This sequence joins TRBV18 and TRBJ2-7, with a possible D match to TRBD1 (6 bases). Germline CDR1 and CDR2: KGHSH and LQKENI. The germline V and J ends were trimmed by 5 bases and 1 base, with 12 bases remaining between them. The CDR3 contains 14 residues. CDR3 in amino acids: CASSSSGQSYEQYF. The CDR3, as DNA: TGTGCCAGCTCATCCTCGGGACAATCCTACGAGCAGTACTTC.

DNA of the CDR3: TGTGCCAGTCGTCTTGACAGGGGGAATCAGCCCCAGCATTTT. Protein: CASRLDRGNQPQHF. The chain joins TRBV19 to TRBJ1-5; TRBD1 agrees at 9 bases. This CDR3 contains 14 residues. Trimming removed 8 bases from V and 4 bases from J; junction bases left unmatched: 6. The germline V gene has CDR1 LNHDA and CDR2 SQIVND (reference sequence).

This clone was seen once. The V call is TRBV24-1, the J call TRBJ1-6; TRBD1 is a possible D gene (5 bases). V was trimmed by 4 bases and J by 11 bases, leaving 11 bases between them. Germline CDR1 reads KGHDR; CDR2 reads SFDVKD. The CDR3 is 13 residues long. The CDR3 nucleotides read TGTGCCACCAGTGAAGCCGGAGGGGCACCCCTCCACTTT. Encoded protein: CATSEAGGAPLHF.

This sequence joins TRBV5-1 and TRBJ2-7; tentative D call: TRBD1 (6 bases). This CDR3 is built from 15 residues. Germline CDR1 SGHRS, CDR2 YFSETQ. Trimming pared 4 bases from V and 3 bases from J, leaving 17 bases between. CDR3 nucleotides: TGCGCCAGCAGCCGGACCGGGACAACCGACTACGAGCAGTACTTC. Amino acids: CASSRTGTTDYEQYF.

J is TRBJ2-1 and V is TRBV20-1, with 10 bases matching TRBD2. The CDR3 is made up of 16 amino acids. The V gene end was trimmed by 3 bases and the J gene end by 7 bases; junction bases not matched to a gene: 12. The germline CDR1 and CDR2 sequences are DFQATT and SNEGSKA (reference sequence). DNA of the CDR3: TGCAGTGCTAGTAGCAGCGGGGGGGCAACGGGGAATGAGCAGTTCTTC. It specifies CSASSSGGATGNEQFF.